This TCR beta chain was documented in a study of blood T cell repertoires in COVID-19. The wider study: The origin of the acute and convalescent COVID-19 samples was the United States, Italy and Spain. The cDNA or gDNA used as material had been derived from T cells, B-cell-depleted T cells, or PBMCs.

With respect to this clone: Relative to the germline gene, one junction end is altered; a read error may explain this.

Seattle researchers signed up patients amid active infection and tracked them longitudinally. Germline V gene data show CDR1 as SSHAT and CDR2 as FNYEAQ (reference sequence). The length of the CDR3 is 14 residues. Source study methods: How many nucleated cells were present was estimated from reference gene primer amplification. Measured with immunoSEQ multiplex PCR; TCRdb has only the in-frame clones, and not every one. The V and J calls and clone size were taken over from that table, and D and trimming were inferred from the DNA. The sample has roughly 180,000 clones, more than 65% seen once; the top ten hold 8.1%.

The source is a woman in her sixties or seventies with COVID-19, enrolled during active disease. V usage is TRBV7-7 and J usage is TRBJ2-2; TRBD2 matches at 7 bases. What was sequenced was peripheral blood. For the CDR3, the DNA is TGTGCTAGCAGCCCTAGCGGGAACACCGGGGAGCTGTTTTTT. Protein product: CASSPSGNTGELFF.